This TCR beta chain derives from a study of glioma-infiltrating T cells after dendritic cell vaccination. Study-wide context: Three intradermal dendritic cell vaccine injections were given every two weeks.

Time point indicated: after dendritic cell vaccination, including at tumor progression/relapse. In its sample, this clone was seen once. Repertoires were generated with immunoSEQ multiplex PCR, while TCRdb's copy carries only in-frame clones and drops some. Here the sample spans tens of thousands of clones, roughly 91% being singletons. The source was blood, collected after dendritic cell vaccination. The clonotype comes from a human donor with glioblastoma.

CDR3 protein: CASSLDRASYTF. CDR3 nucleotides: TGTGCCAGCAGCTTAGACCGAGCGAGCTACACCTTC. The rearrangement uses TRBV7-9 and TRBJ1-2, with no clear D. Germline values: CDR1 SEHNR, CDR2 FQNEAQ (reference sequence). This CDR3 region has 12 residues. The ends were cut back, 1 base at V and 9 bases at J, with 9 bases in the middle. Full variable domain (missing parts from reference TRBV7-9 and TRBJ1-2): DTGVSQNPRHKITKRGQNVTFRCDPISEHNRLYWYRQTLGQGPEFLTYFQNEAQLEKSRLLSDRFSAERPKGSFSTLEIQRTEQGDSAMYLCASSLDRASYTFGSGTRLTVV.